Below are 27 T cell receptor beta chains sequenced from a single sample in a study of radiotherapy plus CTLA-4 blockade in lung cancer. TCRdb keeps only in-frame clones here, not all; method: immunoSEQ multiplex PCR. Counted here are 64,000 or so clones, around 68% occurring once; the ten biggest clones make up roughly 8.7%. The material was peripheral blood, obtained from a patient treated with radiotherapy plus ipilimumab. Every receptor here comes from a human donor with non-small cell lung cancer whose response to radiotherapy plus ipilimumab could not be evaluated.

V is TRBV30 and J is TRBJ2-6, with unresolved D. The germline V gene has CDR1 GTSNPN and CDR2 SVGIG (reference sequence). This CDR3 comprises 14 residues. V lost 0 bases and J 8 bases, leaving 11 bases between the germline ends. The CDR3 is CAWSVGSMSNVLTF. The CDR3, as DNA: TGTGCCTGGAGTGTGGGTAGCATGTCCAACGTCCTGACTTTC.

V is TRBV5-8 and J is TRBJ2-7; 7 nucleotides match TRBD2. V lost 4 bases to trimming and J lost 1 base; unmatched junction nucleotides: 14. The CDR3 length is 17 residues. From germline, CDR1 is SGHTS and CDR2 YDEGEE. This CDR3 is CASSVNREAGVSYEQYF. CDR3 coding DNA: TGTGCCAGCAGCGTGAACCGTGAGGCGGGGGTTTCCTACGAGCAGTACTTC.

The CDR3 sequence is CASSASRTGEAFF. The DNA for the CDR3 is TGTGCCAGCAGTGCATCCCGAACGGGAGAAGCTTTCTTT. This chain uses TRBV6-5 with TRBJ1-1; D uncertain. CDR1 is MNHEY and CDR2 is SVGAGI in the germline V gene. CDR3 length equals 13 residues. With 5 bases removed from V and 8 bases from J, the gap between germline ends came to 15 bases.

DNA for the CDR3: TGTGCCAGCAGCGTCCGGGACTACAACACCGGGGAGCTGTTTTTT. Translating gives CASSVRDYNTGELFF. V gene TRBV7-7 combines with J gene TRBJ2-2; 7 bases line up with TRBD2. Germline trimming cut 5 bases from V and 2 bases from J; bases unmatched to any gene: 5. The CDR3 totals 15 residues. Germline-derived CDR1 and CDR2 are SSHAT and FNYEAQ (reference sequence).

This chain connects TRBV5-8 to TRBJ2-2; weak D call: TRBD1 (6 bases). Trimming removed 0 bases at V and 2 bases at J, with 11 bases between. Germline CDR1 is SGHTS and CDR2 is YDEGEE. The CDR3 has 16 residues. The CDR3 spells CASSLVQGGNTGELFF. CDR3 DNA: TGTGCCAGCAGCTTGGTACAGGGTGGTAACACCGGGGAGCTGTTTTTT.

The gene calls are TRBV29-1 and TRBJ2-2; 13 bases are a match to TRBD2. CDR1 is SQVTM and CDR2 is ANQGSEA in the germline V gene. This CDR3 is built from 16 residues. Germline trimming cut 5 bases from V and 3 bases from J; bases unmatched to any gene: 6. The DNA of the CDR3 is TGCAGCGTTCGTGGGACTAGCGGGACTCACACCGGGGAGCTGTTTTTT. It translates to CSVRGTSGTHTGELFF.

The chain has TRBV2 and TRBJ1-1; D is perhaps TRBD1 (6 bases). The CDR3 is 14 amino acids. Germline-derived CDR1 and CDR2 are SNHLY and FYNNEI. V lost 4 bases and J lost 4, with 13 bases in between. Here the CDR3 reads CASSVQGSTTEAFF. CDR3 nucleotides: TGTGCCAGCAGTGTTCAGGGGAGTACCACTGAAGCTTTCTTT.

The V gene is TRBV4-2, the J gene TRBJ1-4, with D unresolved. V gave up 0 bases and J gave up 2 bases, with 4 bases separating them. The germline gives CDR1 LGHNA, CDR2 YNFKEQ. This CDR3 region has 14 residues. In DNA, the CDR3 is TGTGCCAGCAGCCAAGAACTGACTAATGAAAAACTGTTTTTT. Translating gives CASSQELTNEKLFF.

There are a few counts of this clone. The chain recombines TRBV4-3 with TRBJ2-5; TRBD2 aligns across 7 bases. In germline, CDR1 is LGHNA, CDR2 YSLEER. After removal of 0 bases from V and 5 bases from J, the junction contained 6 bases not matched to a gene. There are 15 residues in the CDR3. In DNA, the CDR3 is TGCGCCAGCAGCCAAGATAGCGGGCGGGGGGAGACCCAGTACTTC. Protein: CASSQDSGRGETQYF.

The chain employs TRBV5-1 and TRBJ1-3; a possible D gene is TRBD1 (6 bases). Trimming took 4 bases from V and 0 from J, leaving 14 bases between them. This CDR3 contains 16 residues. Germline assignment: CDR1 SGHRS and CDR2 YFSETQ. The CDR3 sequence is CASSPRQASSGNTIYF. In DNA, the CDR3 is TGCGCCAGCAGCCCCCGACAGGCTTCCTCTGGAAACACCATATATTTT.

The genes are TRBV6-5 and TRBJ2-1, with 12 bases aligning to TRBD2. Unmatched junction bases numbered 5, after V lost 3 bases and J lost 8 bases. Germline-derived CDR1 and CDR2 are MNHEY and SVGAGI. The CDR3 totals 15 residues. In DNA form, the CDR3 reads TGTGCCAGCAGTTATCGACTAGCGGGAGCGGATGAGCAGTTCTTC. Amino acid sequence: CASSYRLAGADEQFF.

The rearrangement joins TRBV4-1 to TRBJ1-1, with a tentative D call TRBD1 (6 bases). Germline V gene data show CDR1 as MGHRA and CDR2 as YSYEKL. The V end lost 5 bases, the J end lost 3 bases, and 10 bases lay between the germline ends. The CDR3 sequence is 13 residues long. CDR3 nucleotide sequence: TGCGCCAGCAGCTACCGGACAGACACTGAAGCTTTCTTT. It yields the protein CASSYRTDTEAFF.

V usage is TRBV19 and J usage is TRBJ1-2; D possibly corresponds to TRBD1 (5 bases). Deletions cut 1 base from V and 4 bases from J, with 10 bases between. There are 14 residues in the CDR3. The germline V gene encodes CDR1 LNHDA and CDR2 SQIVND (reference sequence). CDR3 protein: CASSIGQLLYGYTF. The DNA of the CDR3 is TGTGCCAGTAGTATAGGACAGCTCCTCTATGGCTACACCTTC. Based on the CDR3 plus reference TRBV19 and TRBJ1-2, the full variable domain is DGGITQSPKYLFRKEGQNVTLSCEQNLNHDAMYWYRQDPGQGLRLIYYSQIVNDFQKGDIAEGYSVSREKKESFPLTVTSAQKNPTAFYLCASSIGQLLYGYTFGSGTRLTVV.

This clone has only one observation. V is TRBV28 and J is TRBJ2-2; TRBD2 matches 7 bases. Germline CDR1 and CDR2: MDHEN and SYDVKM. V lost 8 bases, J lost 2 bases, and 11 bases stayed unmatched. The CDR3 runs 16 residues. DNA of the CDR3: TGTGCCAGCCTTGACCGGGACTATAAAAACACCGGGGAGCTGTTTTTT. It specifies CASLDRDYKNTGELFF.

The V gene is TRBV7-9, the J gene TRBJ2-7, with 10 bases aligning to TRBD2. The junction had 6 bases not matched to a gene; V was cut back by 1 base and J by 0 bases. The CDR3 totals 17 residues. Germline loops: CDR1 SEHNR, CDR2 FQNEAQ (reference sequence). CDR3 sequence reads: CASSLGPSGGSSYEQYF. Here the CDR3 DNA reads TGTGCCAGCAGCTTAGGTCCTAGCGGGGGAAGCTCCTACGAGCAGTACTTC. Full variable domain (outside the CDR3, taken from reference TRBV7-9 and TRBJ2-7): DTGVSQNPRHKITKRGQNVTFRCDPISEHNRLYWYRQTLGQGPEFLTYFQNEAQLEKSRLLSDRFSAERPKGSFSTLEIQRTEQGDSAMYLCASSLGPSGGSSYEQYFGPGTRLTVT.

This clone was seen just once. The chain employs TRBV7-9 and TRBJ2-7; D perhaps matches TRBD1 (5 bases). Trimming shortened V by 1 base and J by 3 bases, and 16 bases separated the two germline ends. Germline V gene lookup returns CDR1 SEHNR and CDR2 FQNEAQ (reference sequence). The CDR3 covers 16 residues. CDR3 coding DNA: TGTGCCAGCAGCTTAGGGGGCAGCCATCTCATCTACGAGCAGTACTTC. Encoded protein: CASSLGGSHLIYEQYF.

This CDR3 is CASSIRGDSRYEQYF. CDR3 nucleotide sequence: TGTGCCAGTAGTATTCGAGGGGACAGTCGCTACGAGCAGTACTTC. The chain uses TRBV19 and TRBJ2-7, with 7 bases lining up with TRBD1. V lost 3 bases to trimming and J lost 3 bases; unmatched junction nucleotides: 8. The CDR3 loop spans 15 amino acids. The V gene's germline CDR1 is LNHDA and CDR2 SQIVND (reference sequence). Full variable domain (rest looked up from reference TRBV19 and TRBJ2-7): DGGITQSPKYLFRKEGQNVTLSCEQNLNHDAMYWYRQDPGQGLRLIYYSQIVNDFQKGDIAEGYSVSREKKESFPLTVTSAQKNPTAFYLCASSIRGDSRYEQYFGPGTRLTVT.

The chain couples TRBV5-1 to TRBJ2-2; TRBD1 matches 11 bases. The CDR3 runs to 15 residues. Germline values: CDR1 SGHRS, CDR2 YFSETQ. Unmatched junction bases numbered 5, after V lost 4 bases and J lost 6 bases. The CDR3 protein is CASSAAGQGAGELFF. In DNA form, the CDR3 reads TGCGCCAGCAGCGCCGCGGGACAGGGGGCCGGGGAGCTGTTTTTT.

The chain has TRBV2 and TRBJ1-5; no reliable D call. The CDR3 is made up of 13 amino acids. The germline V gene encodes CDR1 SNHLY and CDR2 FYNNEI. The V end lost 7 bases, the J end lost 2 bases, and 9 bases lay between the germline ends. The CDR3 loop is CASKRDGNQPQHF. The CDR3 DNA sequence: TGTGCCAGCAAACGGGATGGCAATCAGCCCCAGCATTTT.

This clone was found once. The chain carries TRBV4-3 and TRBJ1-1; no reliable D call. The germline CDR1 and CDR2 sequences are LGHNA and YSLEER. The CDR3 consists of 16 residues. The V end lost 4 bases, the J end lost 0 bases, and 15 bases lay between the germline ends. The CDR3 DNA follows: TGCGCCAGCAGCCCCCATTTACAGCTATTGAACACTGAAGCTTTCTTT. This sequence encodes CASSPHLQLLNTEAFF.

The chain employs TRBV6-5 and TRBJ2-7, with a weak D call TRBD1 (6 bases). This CDR3 comprises 14 residues. Germline values: CDR1 MNHEY, CDR2 SVGAGI. Trimming pared 1 base from V and 4 bases from J, leaving 11 bases between. CDR3 nucleotide sequence: TGTGCCAGCAGTTACTGGGGCAGGGGTTACGAGCAGTACTTC. Protein product: CASSYWGRGYEQYF.

There are a few counts of this clone. This chain links TRBV7-8 with TRBJ1-2; D call uncertain. Trimming stripped 1 base from V and 6 bases from J, with 9 bases between. Germline V gene sequence: CDR1 SGHVS, CDR2 FQNEAQ. This CDR3 has 13 amino acids. CDR3 in amino acids: CASSLVERHGYTF. The CDR3 DNA reads TGTGCCAGCAGCTTAGTGGAGCGACATGGCTACACCTTC. The full variable domain, with the rest looked up from reference TRBV7-8 and TRBJ1-2, is GAGVSQSPRYKVAKRGQDVALRCDPISGHVSLFWYQQALGQGPEFLTYFQNEAQLDKSGLPSDRFFAERPEGSVSTLKIQRTQQEDSAVYLCASSLVERHGYTFGSGTRLTVV.

The chain employs TRBV7-3 and TRBJ1-6, with 8 bases identical to TRBD1. This CDR3 region has 15 residues. CDR1 and CDR2 from the germline V gene are SGHTA and FQGTGA. After removal of 5 bases from V and 3 bases from J, the junction contained 3 bases not matched to a gene. This CDR3 is CASSVTGGYNSPLHF. CDR3 sequence (DNA): TGTGCCAGCAGCGTTACAGGGGGCTATAATTCACCCCTCCACTTT. The full variable domain, its missing parts supplied by reference TRBV7-3 and TRBJ1-6, is GAGVSQTPSNKVTEKGKYVELRCDPISGHTALYWYRQSLGQGPEFLIYFQGTGAADDSGLPNDRFFAVRPEGSVSTLKIQRTERGDSAVYLCASSVTGGYNSPLHFGNGTRLTVT.

The chain recombines TRBV30 with TRBJ2-2; TRBD1 matches 9 bases. Trimming cost V 5 bases and J 5 bases; bases outside gene matches: 9. The CDR3 is 15 residues long. Germline V CDR1 and CDR2: GTSNPN, SVGIG (reference sequence). In DNA form, the CDR3 reads TGTGCCTGGGCCCCGGGACAGGGCAGAACCGGGGAGCTGTTTTTT. It yields the protein CAWAPGQGRTGELFF. Using reference TRBV30 and TRBJ2-2 for the parts outside the CDR3, the full variable domain is SQTIHQWPATLVQPVGSPLSLECTVEGTSNPNLYWYRQAAGRGLQLLFYSVGIGQISSEVPQNLSASRPQDRQFILSSKKLLLSDSGFYLCAWAPGQGRTGELFFGEGSRLTVL.

CDR3 loop: CASSRGTSGGLSTDTQYF. CDR3 DNA: TGCGCCAGCAGCCGGGGGACTAGCGGGGGGCTCAGCACAGATACGCAGTATTTT. The chain links TRBV5-1 to TRBJ2-3; TRBD2 matches 15 bases. V was clipped by 4 bases and J by 0 bases; unmatched bases: 6. Germline V gene sequence: CDR1 SGHRS, CDR2 YFSETQ. CDR3 length: 18 residues.

The genes are TRBV19 and TRBJ1-6; D not certain. CDR3 length: 15 residues. V lost 6 bases to trimming and J lost 6 bases, with 15 bases between them. CDR1 LNHDA and CDR2 SQIVND come from the germline V gene (reference sequence). The CDR3 here is CASSLPFGVNSPLHF. Written as DNA, the CDR3 is TGTGCCAGTAGCCTCCCTTTCGGAGTTAATTCACCCCTCCACTTT.

In DNA, the CDR3 is TGTGCCAGCAGTGAATTCGGGACAGCCCTTTACGAGCAGTACTTC. This gives the protein CASSEFGTALYEQYF. The chain joins TRBV6-1 to TRBJ2-7; TRBD1 aligns across 7 bases. This CDR3 contains 15 residues. Germline lookup yields CDR1 MNHNS and CDR2 SASEGT. After removal of 2 bases from V and 4 bases from J, the junction contained 8 bases not matched to a gene.